The 15 T cell receptor beta chains in this list originate from one sample, sequenced in a study of T cell repertoires in cytomegalovirus infection. TCRdb re-called the reads through MiXCR, storing one row per CDR3 protein. The sample has 250,000 to 300,000 distinct CDR3 sequences, about 25% seen once. The sequenced material came from PBMCs. Source of these receptors: a human donor in good health (CMV status not recorded). Some clones in this sample may be carry-over from other donors' samples.

This clonotype has a count of ten or more. The V gene is TRBV7-6, the J gene TRBJ1-4, with D possibly being TRBD1 (5 bases). V dropped 2 bases and J dropped 7 bases, with 23 bases sitting between them. CDR3 length: 18 residues. Germline V gene sequence: CDR1 SGHVS, CDR2 FNYEAQ. In DNA form, the CDR3 reads TGTGCCAGCAGCTTATTACCCGCGAGCGGGGGAAGAGGTGAAAAACTGTTTTTT. Its protein is CASSLLPASGGRGEKLFF.

The chain is built from TRBV6-6 and TRBJ2-7; D perhaps matches TRBD2 (6 bases). CDR1 is MNHNY and CDR2 is SVGAGI in the germline V gene (reference sequence). Trimming shortened V by 7 bases and J by 3 bases, and 10 bases separated the two germline ends. CDR3 length: 12 amino acids. For the CDR3, the DNA is TGTGCCAGCACCCGGGACTTCTACGAGCAGTACTTC. This translates into CASTRDFYEQYF.

The chain couples TRBV2 to TRBJ1-1; the D is unclear. The V gene lost 7 bases and the J gene lost 5 bases, with 14 bases spanning the gap. CDR1 is SNHLY, CDR2 FYNNEI, per germline. The CDR3 is 13 residues long. The CDR3, as DNA: TGTGCCAGCATCATGGACTTGGGGACTGAAGCTTTCTTT. Translated: CASIMDLGTEAFF.

The chain couples TRBV7-9 to TRBJ2-5; TRBD2 might be the D (5 bases). Trimming pared 4 bases from V and 3 bases from J, leaving 15 bases between. Germline V lookup: CDR1 SEHNR, CDR2 FQNEAQ (reference sequence). This CDR3 region has 15 residues. The CDR3 is CASSSKLDSKETQYF. CDR3 nucleotide sequence: TGTGCCAGCAGCTCCAAACTAGATTCAAAAGAGACCCAGTACTTC.

The J gene is TRBJ2-5, the V gene TRBV20-1, with D possibly matching TRBD2 (5 bases). The CDR3 contains 13 residues. Looked up from germline, CDR1 is DFQATT and CDR2 is SNEGSKA (reference sequence). V lost 5 bases and J 4 bases, leaving 14 bases between the germline ends. The CDR3 DNA follows: TGCAGTGCTCCCGGGATTAGCGCAGAGACCCAGTACTTC. Translated: CSAPGISAETQYF.

Points on this clonotype: Without the conserved terminal phenylalanine or tryptophan, this CDR3 likely stems from a read error. It is unclear where the CDR3 begins or ends on the DNA, so no DNA is shown, and the CDR3 is as TCRdb lists it. V usage is TRBV7-2 and J usage is TRBJ2-1; the table gives TRBD1 as D, unverified against the DNA. The length of the CDR3 is 13 amino acids, counting both ends. CDR1 and CDR2 (germline): SGHTA, FQGNSA. CDR3 sequence: CASSLGGYNEQLL.

This chain uses TRBV20-1 with TRBJ1-5; D ambiguous. The CDR3 has 15 amino acids. V shed 0 bases and J shed 1 base, with 10 bases lying between them. Germline V gene sequence: CDR1 DFQATT, CDR2 SNEGSKA (reference sequence). In DNA, the CDR3 is TGCAGTGCTAGAGAGGATCATTCCAGCAATCAGCCCCAGCATTTT. It translates to CSAREDHSSNQPQHF.

This clonotype has more than one count but fewer than ten. The genes are TRBV7-9 and TRBJ2-1; D perhaps matches TRBD1 (5 bases). CDR1 and CDR2 (germline): SEHNR, FQNEAQ (reference sequence). The CDR3 is made up of 15 amino acids. V dropped 4 bases and J dropped 0 bases, with 10 bases sitting between them. The CDR3 DNA is TGTGCCAGCAGCTACCGACAGAGCTCCTACAATGAGCAGTTCTTC. Translation gives CASSYRQSSYNEQFF.

The V and J genes are TRBV28 and TRBJ1-4; D remains unclear. From germline, CDR1 is MDHEN and CDR2 SYDVKM. V was cut by 7 bases and J by 8 bases, with 14 bases left in between. This CDR3 region has 13 residues. The CDR3 DNA reads TGTGCCAGCATCGCGGACGGTCGGGAAAAACTGTTTTTT. This translates into CASIADGREKLFF.

This clonotype came up many times. This rearrangement joins TRBV7-2 to TRBJ2-3; 9 nucleotides align to TRBD2. Germline V gives CDR1 SGHTA, CDR2 FQGNSA. Trimming at V came to 4 bases and at J to 5 bases, leaving 10 bases not matched to a gene. The CDR3 length is 16 residues. The CDR3 here is CASSYAPGLARDTQYF. The CDR3 bases are TGTGCCAGCAGCTATGCTCCGGGACTAGCAAGAGATACGCAGTATTTT.

J is TRBJ2-3 and V is TRBV29-1; TRBD2 matches at 10 bases. The ends lost 8 bases at V and 2 bases at J; junction bases unmatched: 10. CDR3 length: 15 amino acids. CDR1 is SQVTM and CDR2 is ANQGSEA in the germline V gene. This CDR3 is CSSTSSGGTTDTQYF. CDR3 bases: TGCAGCTCTACGAGTAGCGGGGGGACCACAGATACGCAGTATTTT.

This clonotype was found a few times. The chain has TRBV7-9 and TRBJ1-5, with D uncertain. The V gene lost 4 bases and the J gene lost 1 base, with 20 bases spanning the gap. This CDR3 is 18 amino acids long. The germline CDR1 and CDR2 sequences are SEHNR and FQNEAQ (reference sequence). The CDR3 DNA follows: TGTGCCAGCAGCTCCTCCGGGCCCACTAGTGACAGCAATCAGCCCCAGCATTTT. Protein: CASSSSGPTSDSNQPQHF.

The genes are TRBV7-3 and TRBJ2-5; 9 bases line up with TRBD2. J was trimmed by 3 bases and V by 3 bases; bases with no gene match: 8. Germline CDR1 and CDR2: SGHTA and FQGTGA. CDR3 length equals 16 residues. The CDR3 bases are TGTGCCAGCAGCTTGGGTAGCGGGGGTCGAAAAGAGACCCAGTACTTC. It encodes CASSLGSGGRKETQYF.

This clonotype was seen at least ten times. This chain connects TRBV7-9 to TRBJ2-7, with 8 bases fitting TRBD1. The V gene's germline CDR1 is SEHNR and CDR2 FQNEAQ (reference sequence). The V segment lost 8 bases and the J segment 2 bases; nucleotides outside the gene matches: 2. This CDR3 is 12 amino acids long. The CDR3 nucleotides read TGTGCCAGCCAGGGGGCAGCCTACGAGCAGTACTTC. Protein sequence: CASQGAAYEQYF.

A few counts support this clonotype. This chain uses TRBV27 with TRBJ2-1; possible D gene TRBD2, 5 bases. V lost 3 bases, J lost 0 bases, and 18 bases lay in between. Germline V lookup: CDR1 MNHEY, CDR2 SMNVEV (reference sequence). The CDR3 sequence is 18 residues long. CDR3 loop: CASSFSVRLRSSYNEQFF. Written as DNA, the CDR3 is TGTGCCAGCAGTTTCTCGGTCCGACTAAGGAGCTCCTACAATGAGCAGTTCTTC.